This TCR beta chain was profiled in a study of cytomegalovirus exposure and HLA in healthy donors. The PCR had 60 Vbeta and 13 Jbeta primers. Clones were read by immunoSEQ multiplex PCR, and TCRdb kept only the in-frame ones, dropping some. The sample lists 150,000 to 200,000 clones; 75% to 80% were seen once. V lost 2 bases and J lost 0, with 8 bases in between. The CDR3 is 15 amino acids. Germline CDR1 and CDR2: KGHSH and LQKENI. This sequence joins TRBV18 and TRBJ1-5; possibly TRBD1 for D (6 bases). This TCR came from a man aged 50-59 years in good health and CMV-seropositive. The sample was PBMCs. In DNA, the CDR3 is TGTGCCAGCTCACCAGGACAGATTAGCAATCAGCCCCAGCATTTT. The encoded protein is CASSPGQISNQPQHF. The entire variable domain, with the rest obtained from reference TRBV18 and TRBJ1-5, is as follows: NAGVMQNPRHLVRRRGQEARLRCSPMKGHSHVYWYRQLPEEGLKFMVYLQKENIIDESGMPKERFSAEFPKEGPSILRIQQVVRGDSAAYFCASSPGQISNQPQHFGDGTRLSIL.